The clone carrying this TCR beta chain was observed once. What it binds is unknown. The data were taken from a study of post-analysis software for immune sequencing data. Study at large: Relapsing-remitting, secondary progressive and progressive-relapsing forms of multiple sclerosis all featured among disease courses.

The TCR beta cDNA libraries carried unique molecular identifiers. Starting from about 0.98 to 11 million T cells, the study yielded approximately 500,000 cDNA molecules. From the PCR reads, TCRdb called clonotypes with MiXCR, one entry per CDR3 protein. The data show some 890,000 distinct CDR3 sequences, 53% seen once. Whole-study results and caveats: A significant reduction in normalized Chao1 diversity was observed in multiple sclerosis patients versus controls.

Sequencing used blood. The source of this sequence is a girl aged 10 to 17 with multiple sclerosis.

The CDR3 nucleotides are TGTGCCAGCAGCCTATTAGGAGGGGGCAGCGGGACCGGGGAGCTGTTTTTT. It yields the protein CASSLLGGGSGTGELFF. J is TRBJ2-2 and V is TRBV9, with D possibly TRBD1 on 7 matching bases. Looked up from germline, CDR1 is SGDLS and CDR2 is YYNGEE. The CDR3 contains 17 residues. The V end was cut by 4 bases, the J end by 5 bases, with 21 bases between.